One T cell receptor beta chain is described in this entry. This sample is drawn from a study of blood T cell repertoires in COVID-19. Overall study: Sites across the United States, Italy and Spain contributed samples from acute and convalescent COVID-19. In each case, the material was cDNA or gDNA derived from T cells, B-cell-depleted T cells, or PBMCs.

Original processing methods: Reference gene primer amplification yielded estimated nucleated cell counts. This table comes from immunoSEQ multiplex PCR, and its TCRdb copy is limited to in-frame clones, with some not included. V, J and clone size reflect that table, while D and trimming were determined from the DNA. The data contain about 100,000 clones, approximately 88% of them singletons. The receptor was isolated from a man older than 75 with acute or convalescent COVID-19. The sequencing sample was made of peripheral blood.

CDR3 region: CASSPVGGAIPNYGYTF. The CDR3 bases are TGTGCCAGCAGCCCGGTTGGGGGGGCCATTCCTAACTATGGCTACACCTTC. The genes are TRBV5-4 and TRBJ1-2; TRBD1 is a possible D gene (6 bases). From germline, CDR1 is SGHNT and CDR2 YYREEE (reference sequence). The CDR3 loop spans 17 amino acids. V was clipped by 4 bases and J by 0 bases, with 19 bases between them.